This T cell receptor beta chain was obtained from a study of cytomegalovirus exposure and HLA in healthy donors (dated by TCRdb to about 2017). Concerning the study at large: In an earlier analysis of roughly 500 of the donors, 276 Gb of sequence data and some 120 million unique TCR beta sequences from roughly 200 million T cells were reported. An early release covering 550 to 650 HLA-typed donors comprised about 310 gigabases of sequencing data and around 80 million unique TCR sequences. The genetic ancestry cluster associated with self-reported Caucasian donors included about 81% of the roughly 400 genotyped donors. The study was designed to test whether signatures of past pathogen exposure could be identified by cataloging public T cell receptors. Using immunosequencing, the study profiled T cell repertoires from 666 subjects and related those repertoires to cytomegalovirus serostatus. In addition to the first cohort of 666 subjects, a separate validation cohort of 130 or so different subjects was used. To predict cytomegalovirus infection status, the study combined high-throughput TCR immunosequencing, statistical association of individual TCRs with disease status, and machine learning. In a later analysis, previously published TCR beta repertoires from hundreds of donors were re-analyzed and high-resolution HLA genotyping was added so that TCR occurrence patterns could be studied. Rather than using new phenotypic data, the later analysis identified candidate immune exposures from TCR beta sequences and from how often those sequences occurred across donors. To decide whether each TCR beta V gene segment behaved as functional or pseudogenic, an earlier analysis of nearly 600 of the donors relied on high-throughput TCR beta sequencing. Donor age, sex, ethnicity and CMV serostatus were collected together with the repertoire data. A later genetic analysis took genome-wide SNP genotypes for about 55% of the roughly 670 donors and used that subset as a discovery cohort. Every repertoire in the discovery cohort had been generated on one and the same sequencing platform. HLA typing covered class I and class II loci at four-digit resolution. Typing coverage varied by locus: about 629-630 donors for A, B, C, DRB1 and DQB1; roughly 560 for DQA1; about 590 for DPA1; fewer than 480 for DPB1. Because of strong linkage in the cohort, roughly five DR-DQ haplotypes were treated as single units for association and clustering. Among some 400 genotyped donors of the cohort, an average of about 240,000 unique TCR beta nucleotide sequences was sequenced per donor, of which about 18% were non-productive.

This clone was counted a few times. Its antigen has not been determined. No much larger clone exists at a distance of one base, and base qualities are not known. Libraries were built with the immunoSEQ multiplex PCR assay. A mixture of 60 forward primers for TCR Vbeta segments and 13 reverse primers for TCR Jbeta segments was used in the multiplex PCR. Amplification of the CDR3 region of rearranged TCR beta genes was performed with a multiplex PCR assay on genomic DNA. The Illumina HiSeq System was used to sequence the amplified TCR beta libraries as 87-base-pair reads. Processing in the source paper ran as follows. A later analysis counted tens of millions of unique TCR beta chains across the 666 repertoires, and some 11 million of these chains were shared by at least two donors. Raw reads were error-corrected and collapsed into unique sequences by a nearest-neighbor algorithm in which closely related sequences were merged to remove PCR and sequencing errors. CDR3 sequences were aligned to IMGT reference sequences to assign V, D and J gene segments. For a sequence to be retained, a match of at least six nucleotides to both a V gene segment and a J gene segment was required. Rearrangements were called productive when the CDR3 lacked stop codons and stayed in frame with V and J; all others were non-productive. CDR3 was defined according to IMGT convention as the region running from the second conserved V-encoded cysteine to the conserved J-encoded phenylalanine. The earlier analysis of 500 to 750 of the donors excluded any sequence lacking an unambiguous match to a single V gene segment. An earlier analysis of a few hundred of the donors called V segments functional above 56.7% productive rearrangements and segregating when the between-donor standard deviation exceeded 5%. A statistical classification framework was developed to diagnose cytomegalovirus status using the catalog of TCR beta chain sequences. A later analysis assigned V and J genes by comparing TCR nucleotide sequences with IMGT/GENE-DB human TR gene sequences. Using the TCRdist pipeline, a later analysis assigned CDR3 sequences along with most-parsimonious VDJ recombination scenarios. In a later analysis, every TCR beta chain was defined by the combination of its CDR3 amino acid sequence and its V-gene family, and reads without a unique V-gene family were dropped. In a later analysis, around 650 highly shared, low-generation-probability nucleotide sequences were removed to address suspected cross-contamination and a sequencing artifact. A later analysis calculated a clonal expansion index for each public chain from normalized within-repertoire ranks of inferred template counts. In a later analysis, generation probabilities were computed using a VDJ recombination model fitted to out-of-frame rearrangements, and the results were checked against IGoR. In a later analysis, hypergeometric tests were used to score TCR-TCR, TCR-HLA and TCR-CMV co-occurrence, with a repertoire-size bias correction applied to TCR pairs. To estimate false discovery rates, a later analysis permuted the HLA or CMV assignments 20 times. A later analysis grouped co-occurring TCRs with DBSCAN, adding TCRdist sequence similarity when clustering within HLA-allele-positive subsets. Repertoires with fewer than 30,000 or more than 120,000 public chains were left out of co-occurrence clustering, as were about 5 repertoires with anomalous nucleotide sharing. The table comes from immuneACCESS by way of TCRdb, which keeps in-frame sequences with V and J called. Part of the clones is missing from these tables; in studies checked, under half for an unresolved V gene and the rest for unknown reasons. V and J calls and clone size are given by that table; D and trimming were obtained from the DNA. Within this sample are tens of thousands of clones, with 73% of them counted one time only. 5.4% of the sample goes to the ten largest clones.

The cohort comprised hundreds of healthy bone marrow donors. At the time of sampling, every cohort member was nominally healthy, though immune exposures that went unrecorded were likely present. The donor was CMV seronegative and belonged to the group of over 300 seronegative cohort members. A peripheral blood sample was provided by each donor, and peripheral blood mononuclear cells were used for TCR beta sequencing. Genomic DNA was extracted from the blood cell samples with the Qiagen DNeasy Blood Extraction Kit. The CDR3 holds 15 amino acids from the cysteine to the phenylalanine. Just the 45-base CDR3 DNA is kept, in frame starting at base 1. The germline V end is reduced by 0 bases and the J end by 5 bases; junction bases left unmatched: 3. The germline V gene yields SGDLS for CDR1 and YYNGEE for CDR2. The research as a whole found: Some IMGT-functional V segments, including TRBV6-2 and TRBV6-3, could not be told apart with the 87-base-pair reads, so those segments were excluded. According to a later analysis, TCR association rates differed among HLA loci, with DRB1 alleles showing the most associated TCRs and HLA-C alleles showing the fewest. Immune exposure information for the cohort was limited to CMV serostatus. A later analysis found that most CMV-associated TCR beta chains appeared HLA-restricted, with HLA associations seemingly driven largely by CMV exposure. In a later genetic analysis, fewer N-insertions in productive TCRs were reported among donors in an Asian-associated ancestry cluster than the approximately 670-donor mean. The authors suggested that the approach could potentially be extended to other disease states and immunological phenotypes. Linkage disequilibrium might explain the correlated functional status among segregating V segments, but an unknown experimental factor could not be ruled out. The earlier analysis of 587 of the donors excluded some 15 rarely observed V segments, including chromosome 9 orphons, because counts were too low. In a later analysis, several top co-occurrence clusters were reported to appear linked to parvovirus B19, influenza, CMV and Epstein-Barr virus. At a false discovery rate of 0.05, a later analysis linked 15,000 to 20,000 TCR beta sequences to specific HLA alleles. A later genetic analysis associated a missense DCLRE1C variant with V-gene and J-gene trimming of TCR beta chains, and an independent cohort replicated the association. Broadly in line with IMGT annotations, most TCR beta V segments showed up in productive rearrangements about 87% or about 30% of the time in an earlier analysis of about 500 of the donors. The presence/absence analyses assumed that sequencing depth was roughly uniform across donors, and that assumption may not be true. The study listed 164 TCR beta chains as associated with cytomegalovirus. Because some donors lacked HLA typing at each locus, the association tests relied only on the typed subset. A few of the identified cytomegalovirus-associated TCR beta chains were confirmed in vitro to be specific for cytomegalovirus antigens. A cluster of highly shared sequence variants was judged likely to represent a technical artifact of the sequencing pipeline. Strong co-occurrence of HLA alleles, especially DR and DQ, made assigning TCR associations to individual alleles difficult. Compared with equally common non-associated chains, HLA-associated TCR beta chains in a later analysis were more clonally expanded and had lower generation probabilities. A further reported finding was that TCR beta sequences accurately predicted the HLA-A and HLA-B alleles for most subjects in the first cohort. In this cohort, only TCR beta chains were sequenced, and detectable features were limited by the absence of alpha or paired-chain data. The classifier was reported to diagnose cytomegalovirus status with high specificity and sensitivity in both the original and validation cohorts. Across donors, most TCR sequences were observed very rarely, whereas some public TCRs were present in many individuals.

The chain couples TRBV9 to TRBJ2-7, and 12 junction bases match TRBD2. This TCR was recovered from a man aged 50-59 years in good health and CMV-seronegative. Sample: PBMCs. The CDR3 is CASSVVASGGDEQYF. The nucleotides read TGTGCCAGCAGCGTAGTTGCTAGCGGGGGGGACGAGCAGTACTTC.